What follows are 32 T cell receptor beta chains derived from one specimen sequenced in a study of blood T cell repertoires in COVID-19. Measured with immunoSEQ multiplex PCR; TCRdb has only the in-frame clones, and not every one. The top ten clones hold around 10% of a sample with 150,000 to 200,000 clones, 65% to 85% of them seen once. The specimen was peripheral blood. The receptors were gathered from a man in his sixties with active or convalescent COVID-19.

This clone was seen only once. CDR3 sequence (DNA): TGTGCCAGCAGCGCGACAGGCCGCACAGATACGCAGTATTTT. The encoded protein is CASSATGRTDTQYF. V is TRBV5-4 and J is TRBJ2-3; a possible D gene is TRBD1 (6 bases). Germline lookup yields CDR1 SGHNT and CDR2 YYREEE (reference sequence). Trimming left V 4 bases short and J 1 base short, with 10 bases between. The CDR3 is 14 residues long.

This clone appeared a few times. The chain is built from TRBV5-4 and TRBJ2-7; 8 nucleotides align to TRBD1. The germline V gene has CDR1 SGHNT and CDR2 YYREEE (reference sequence). After removal of 4 bases from V and 9 bases from J, the junction contained 9 bases not matched to a gene. There are 13 residues in the CDR3. The CDR3 DNA reads TGTGCCAGCAGCAACGGGAGAGGACAGGGGCAGTACTTC. It is translated as CASSNGRGQGQYF.

This clone was detected only once. The chain is built from TRBV6-5 and TRBJ2-5; TRBD1 might be the D (7 bases). Germline CDR1 MNHEY, CDR2 SVGAGI. Trimming stripped 6 bases from V and 6 bases from J, with 14 bases between. The CDR3 has 13 amino acids. The CDR3 DNA is TGTGCCAGCAGCCCACCAGGGGGGCAGACCCAGTACTTC. Amino acid sequence: CASSPPGGQTQYF.

This chain connects TRBV6-2 or TRBV6-3 to TRBJ2-2; 8 positions match TRBD1. V shed 5 bases and J 1 base; nucleotides not matched to a gene: 9. The germline V gene encodes CDR1 MNHEY and CDR2 SVGEGT. The CDR3 length is 17 residues. This CDR3 reads CASSRSTGALNTGELFF. In DNA, the CDR3 is TGTGCCAGCAGTCGCTCGACAGGGGCCCTGAACACCGGGGAGCTGTTTTTT.

The genes are TRBV10-3 and TRBJ2-5, with D possibly TRBD2 on 5 matching bases. Germline loops: CDR1 ENHRY, CDR2 SYGVKD. Trimming took off 5 bases at V and 1 base at J, with 5 bases between the two ends. CDR3 length: 12 amino acids. The CDR3 loop reads CAISRGQETQYF. The CDR3 nucleotides are TGTGCCATCAGTCGGGGCCAAGAGACCCAGTACTTC.

The CDR3 loop reads CASSPVGDGYTF. The CDR3 DNA sequence: TGCGCCAGCAGCCCGGTAGGGGATGGCTACACCTTC. The chain is built from TRBV5-1 and TRBJ1-2, with D perhaps matching TRBD1 (5 bases). Trimming took off 4 bases at V and 6 bases at J, with 10 bases between the two ends. The CDR3 is 12 amino acids. The germline V gene has CDR1 SGHRS and CDR2 YFSETQ.

The chain carries TRBV15 and TRBJ2-1, with 10 bases that match TRBD2. Germline lookup yields CDR1 LNHNV and CDR2 YYDKDF (reference sequence). The CDR3 is 15 amino acids. With V trimmed by 3 bases and J by 9 bases, 8 bases remained unmatched. The CDR3 nucleotides are TGTGCCACCAGCAGGTGGCCTAGCGGGAGTGGTGAGCAGTTCTTC. Translating it yields CATSRWPSGSGEQFF.

The chain recombines TRBV5-6 with TRBJ2-5, with D unresolved. The CDR3 runs to 13 residues. Germline loops: CDR1 SGHDT, CDR2 YYEEEE. Trimming shortened V by 7 bases and J by 4 bases, and 14 bases separated the two germline ends. This CDR3 reads CASRPGRRETQYF. The CDR3 nucleotides read TGTGCCAGCCGCCCCGGCAGGCGAGAGACCCAGTACTTC.

The gene calls are TRBV7-2 and TRBJ2-1; 10 bases map to TRBD2. Germline loops: CDR1 SGHTA, CDR2 FQGNSA. The CDR3 consists of 17 residues. V was clipped by 0 bases and J by 8 bases; unmatched bases: 10. CDR3 sequence: CASSLAAPSGSTYEQFF. CDR3 nucleotide sequence: TGTGCCAGCAGCTTAGCGGCCCCTAGCGGGAGCACCTATGAGCAGTTCTTC.

The chain links TRBV5-1 to TRBJ2-3; TRBD2 matches at 8 bases. Per the germline V gene, CDR1 is SGHRS and CDR2 is YFSETQ. The CDR3 runs 14 residues. Trimming removed 4 bases from V and 4 bases from J; junction bases left unmatched: 5. CDR3 loop: CASSAGTSADTQYF. The CDR3 region has the DNA TGCGCCAGCAGCGCCGGGACTAGTGCAGATACGCAGTATTTT.

V and J are TRBV5-1 and TRBJ1-1, with 7 positions matching TRBD1. The CDR3 has 16 residues. Trimming cost V 4 bases and J 1 base; bases outside gene matches: 10. Germline V lookup: CDR1 SGHRS, CDR2 YFSETQ. DNA of the CDR3: TGCGCCAGCAGCGCGGACAGGAGGGGGACGAACACTGAAGCTTTCTTT. Amino acid sequence: CASSADRRGTNTEAFF.

V gene TRBV7-2 combines with J gene TRBJ2-3; D gene ambiguous. The CDR3 loop spans 13 amino acids. Germline lookup yields CDR1 SGHTA and CDR2 FQGNSA. V was trimmed by 5 bases and J by 4 bases, leaving 10 bases between them. This CDR3 reads CASSPRSPDTQYF. CDR3 bases: TGTGCCAGCAGCCCCCGGAGCCCAGATACGCAGTATTTT.

This chain connects TRBV9 to TRBJ1-5, with D perhaps TRBD1 (5 bases). The CDR3 covers 14 residues. Per germline, CDR1 SGDLS and CDR2 YYNGEE. Trimming left V 3 bases short and J 2 bases short, with 9 bases between. CDR3 residues: CASSAGIGNQPQHF. In nucleotides, the CDR3 is TGTGCCAGCAGCGCAGGGATTGGCAATCAGCCCCAGCATTTT. Full variable domain (rest looked up from reference TRBV9 and TRBJ1-5): DSGVTQTPKHLITATGQRVTLRCSPRSGDLSVYWYQQSLDQGLQFLIQYYNGEERAKGNILERFSAQQFPDLHSELNLSSLELGDSALYFCASSAGIGNQPQHFGDGTRLSIL.

V is TRBV3-1 (or the pseudogene TRBV3-2) and J is TRBJ2-1, with TRBD2 matching 8 bases. The CDR3 covers 16 residues. Trimming removed 1 base from V and 2 bases from J; junction bases left unmatched: 4. The germline V gene encodes CDR1 LGHDT and CDR2 YNNKEL (reference sequence). In nucleotides, the CDR3 is TGTGCCAGCAGCCAAGTCCTACTAGCGGCCTACAATGAGCAGTTCTTC. This encodes CASSQVLLAAYNEQFF.

The J gene is TRBJ1-1, the V gene TRBV29-1, with TRBD1 matching 7 bases. Trimming cost V 6 bases and J 3 bases; bases outside gene matches: 13. Germline loops: CDR1 SQVTM, CDR2 ANQGSEA. This CDR3 has 15 residues. CDR3 sequence reads: CSVQGGGRWDTEAFF. The CDR3 coding sequence is TGCAGCGTACAAGGAGGGGGCAGGTGGGACACTGAAGCTTTCTTT.

This clone has only a few counts. The chain links TRBV5-1 to TRBJ2-7; D is perhaps TRBD2 (6 bases). The CDR3 has 13 amino acids. V was trimmed by 4 bases and J by 5 bases, leaving 13 bases between them. Germline CDR1 and CDR2: SGHRS and YFSETQ. The CDR3 spells CASSPGGFDEQYF. CDR3 in DNA: TGCGCCAGCAGCCCCGGAGGGTTCGACGAGCAGTACTTC.

The chain recombines TRBV7-6 with TRBJ2-1; D gene unclear. There are 13 residues in the CDR3. V lost 0 bases and J 5 bases, leaving 5 bases between the germline ends. The V gene's germline CDR1 is SGHVS and CDR2 FNYEAQ. CDR3 region: CASSLARNNEQFF. CDR3 nucleotides: TGTGCCAGCAGCTTAGCTAGAAACAATGAGCAGTTCTTC.

The genes are TRBV11-2 and TRBJ2-7; TRBD2 matches at 8 bases. Germline assignment: CDR1 SGHAT and CDR2 FQNNGV. This CDR3 has 15 residues. Trimming removed 5 bases from V and 9 bases from J; junction bases left unmatched: 15. The CDR3 DNA reads as TGTGCCAGCAGCCCACATGGCGGGACTAGTGCTGGGCAGTACTTC. As protein: CASSPHGGTSAGQYF. The full variable domain, rest sourced from reference TRBV11-2 and TRBJ2-7, is EAGVAQSPRYKIIEKRQSVAFWCNPISGHATLYWYQQILGQGPKLLIQFQNNGVVDDSQLPKDRFSAERLKGVDSTLKIQPAKLEDSAVYLCASSPHGGTSAGQYFGPGTRLTVT.

This clone appeared many times. This chain uses TRBV4-1 with TRBJ1-4, with a possible D match to TRBD1 (5 bases). Looked up from germline, CDR1 is MGHRA and CDR2 is YSYEKL. Trimming shortened V by 1 base and J by 5 bases, and 17 bases separated the two germline ends. The CDR3 has 17 residues. CDR3 protein: CASSQAFRLGGNEKLFF. The CDR3 DNA sequence: TGCGCCAGCAGCCAAGCATTCCGGCTGGGGGGAAATGAAAAACTGTTTTTT.

This clone was observed a handful of times. The chain links TRBV18 to TRBJ2-3; a possible D gene is TRBD1 (5 bases). Germline V gene sequence: CDR1 KGHSH, CDR2 LQKENI. The CDR3 has 12 amino acids. Trimming took 3 bases from V and 9 from J, leaving 10 bases between them. CDR3 in DNA: TGTGCCAGCTCACCGTCAGGGTTAACGCAGTATTTT. Protein: CASSPSGLTQYF.

This clone was counted ten times or more. The rearrangement joins TRBV3-1 (or the pseudogene TRBV3-2) to TRBJ1-4, with D perhaps matching TRBD1 (5 bases). The V and J ends lost 4 bases and 0 bases respectively, with 12 bases between them. CDR1 is LGHDT, CDR2 YNNKEL, per germline (reference sequence). The CDR3 totals 16 residues. CDR3 coding DNA: TGTGCCAGCAGCCCGAGTTCAGGGACAACTAATGAAAAACTGTTTTTT. Translated: CASSPSSGTTNEKLFF.

This clone was recorded once. The chain joins TRBV28 to TRBJ2-1, with D possibly being TRBD2 (6 bases). The CDR3 length is 14 residues. With 3 bases removed from V and 9 bases from J, the gap between germline ends came to 15 bases. Germline CDR1 is MDHEN and CDR2 is SYDVKM. CDR3 sequence reads: CASSFSGTGVEQFF. CDR3 nucleotides: TGTGCCAGCAGTTTCTCCGGGACGGGGGTTGAGCAGTTCTTC.

The chain uses TRBV5-1 and TRBJ2-2; perhaps TRBD1 as D (6 bases). Looked up from germline, CDR1 is SGHRS and CDR2 is YFSETQ. The V end was cut by 6 bases, the J end by 4 bases, with 13 bases between. The CDR3 has 14 amino acids. The CDR3 loop reads CASTPQGATGELFF. CDR3 nucleotide sequence: TGCGCCAGCACCCCACAGGGTGCCACCGGGGAGCTGTTTTTT.

The J gene is TRBJ1-2, the V gene TRBV5-1; D gene uncertain. Trimming took off 0 bases at V and 5 bases at J, with 8 bases between the two ends. The germline V gene has CDR1 SGHRS and CDR2 YFSETQ. This CDR3 contains 13 residues. The CDR3 sequence is CASSLETEYGYTF. CDR3 DNA: TGCGCCAGCAGCTTGGAAACAGAATATGGCTACACCTTC.

The chain has TRBV28 and TRBJ2-7; 11 bases map to TRBD2. Germline CDR1 and CDR2: MDHEN and SYDVKM. Trimming removed 6 bases from V and 3 bases from J; junction bases left unmatched: 7. CDR3 length equals 15 residues. CDR3 coding DNA: TGTGCCAGCAGCTCTAGCGGGGGGACGGGCTACGAGCAGTACTTC. This encodes CASSSSGGTGYEQYF.

This chain links TRBV28 with TRBJ2-1; 9 bases agree with TRBD2. Germline V gene lookup returns CDR1 MDHEN and CDR2 SYDVKM. This CDR3 region has 16 residues. After removal of 8 bases from V and 3 bases from J, the junction contained 11 bases not matched to a gene. The CDR3 spells CASHSLAGINYNEQFF. The CDR3 nucleotides are TGTGCCAGCCATTCCCTAGCGGGGATAAACTACAATGAGCAGTTCTTC.

In nucleotides, the CDR3 is TGTGCCAGCATGACCGACAGGGCTAACTATGGCTACACCTTC. Its translation: CASMTDRANYGYTF. V gene TRBV2 combines with J gene TRBJ1-2, with 7 bases aligning to TRBD1. Germline V gene lookup returns CDR1 SNHLY and CDR2 FYNNEI. The CDR3 spans 14 residues. Unmatched junction bases numbered 5, after V lost 7 bases and J lost 0 bases.

The chain carries TRBV5-1 and TRBJ2-1; tentatively, D is TRBD2 (6 bases). V lost 0 bases and J lost 6, with 16 bases in between. This CDR3 has 16 residues. Germline CDR1 reads SGHRS; CDR2 reads YFSETQ. For the CDR3, the DNA is TGCGCCAGCAGCTTGGCCGTTTTGGGGGGACCCAATGAGCAGTTCTTC. This gives the protein CASSLAVLGGPNEQFF.

This clone was seen just once. The V and J genes are TRBV21-1 and TRBJ2-3; the table calls TRBD2, which could not be checked here. TRBV21-1 is classified as a pseudogene. CDR3 length: 16 residues. CDR3 in amino acids: CASSPQGLAATDTQYF. CDR3 sequence (DNA): TGTGCCAGCAGCCCGCAGGGACTAGCAGCCACAGATACGCAGTATTTT.

V gene TRBV7-2 combines with J gene TRBJ1-5; 7 bases line up with TRBD1. Germline CDR1 and CDR2: SGHTA and FQGNSA. This CDR3 is built from 15 residues. Losses at the gene ends were 5 bases for V and 4 bases for J; bases not matched to a gene: 8. The CDR3 is CASSVGQNLNQPQHF. CDR3 in DNA: TGTGCCAGCAGCGTGGGACAGAACCTAAATCAGCCCCAGCATTTT.

The CDR3 sequence is CSVGRGGTEPYTF. As DNA, the CDR3 is TGCAGCGTTGGTCGGGGGGGTACGGAACCTTACACCTTC. V and J are TRBV29-1 and TRBJ1-2; a weak D match, TRBD1 (5 bases). This CDR3 is built from 13 residues. Germline V gene sequence: CDR1 SQVTM, CDR2 ANQGSEA. Trimming took off 4 bases at V and 11 bases at J, with 20 bases between the two ends.

This rearrangement joins TRBV19 to TRBJ2-3; a possible D gene is TRBD2 (6 bases). Germline CDR1 reads LNHDA; CDR2 reads SQIVND (reference sequence). This CDR3 has 15 amino acids. Trimming pared 9 bases from V and 6 bases from J, leaving 22 bases between. CDR3 in DNA: TGTGCCAGCGGAACTGCCTCGGGAGAGGGCGATACGCAGTATTTT. It translates to CASGTASGEGDTQYF. Drawing the rest from reference TRBV19 and TRBJ2-3, the complete variable domain is DGGITQSPKYLFRKEGQNVTLSCEQNLNHDAMYWYRQDPGQGLRLIYYSQIVNDFQKGDIAEGYSVSREKKESFPLTVTSAQKNPTAFYLCASGTASGEGDTQYFGPGTRLTVL.